This entry features one T cell receptor beta chain sequence. These data belong to a study of cytomegalovirus exposure and HLA in healthy donors. 13 Jbeta primers and 60 Vbeta primers were used for the PCR. Sequencing was performed with immunoSEQ multiplex PCR; in TCRdb, only in-frame clones are kept and a portion is missing. This repertoire shows 65,000 to 80,000 clones, around 70% found once; its top ten account for roughly 9.1%. The V and J ends lost 0 bases and 7 bases, in that order; junction bases with no gene match: 3. This CDR3 spans 13 amino acids. Germline lookup yields CDR1 SGHDT and CDR2 YYEEEE.

J is TRBJ1-1 and V is TRBV5-6, with TRBD1 matching 7 bases. The clonotype originates from a man aged 40-55 years in good health and CMV-seropositive. Sequenced input: PBMCs. CDR3 bases: TGTGCCAGCAGCTTGGCGGCAGGGGGTGAAGCTTTCTTT. Residues: CASSLAAGGEAFF.